The 13 T cell receptor beta chains given below trace back to one sample, sequenced in a study of blood T cell repertoires in COVID-19. Libraries were prepared by immunoSEQ multiplex PCR; TCRdb keeps only in-frame clonotypes and omits some of them. The data show approximately 59,000 clones, with 70% to 90% seen just once and around 4.5% held by the top ten. Specimen: peripheral blood. The source is a man aged 40-49 years with active COVID-19.

This clone has a handful of counts. J is TRBJ2-1 and V is TRBV25-1; maybe TRBD1 (6 bases). CDR1 and CDR2 (germline): MGHDK, SYGVNS. Trimming left V 3 bases short and J 6 bases short, with 18 bases between. The CDR3 totals 16 residues. The CDR3 region is CASSEGWQGLANEQFF. DNA of the CDR3: TGTGCCAGCAGTGAGGGGTGGCAGGGGCTTGCCAATGAGCAGTTCTTC.

This clone was observed a handful of times. The chain joins TRBV6-4 to TRBJ1-3, with D tentatively TRBD1 (6 bases). CDR1 and CDR2 (germline): MRHNA, SNTAGT. Trimming stripped 8 bases from V and 3 bases from J, with 20 bases between. This CDR3 is built from 16 residues. The CDR3 nucleotides read TGTGCCAGCTCCATCCCCCAACAGGGCGGTGGAAACACCATATATTTT. This translates into CASSIPQQGGGNTIYF.

The chain carries TRBV6-6 and TRBJ1-2; D is perhaps TRBD1 (6 bases). Trimming pared 0 bases from V and 9 bases from J, leaving 14 bases between. This CDR3 has 14 residues. CDR1 is MNHNY, CDR2 SVGAGI, per germline (reference sequence). The DNA for the CDR3 is TGTGCCAGCAGTTACTCGGGGGGGCGCGGTAGCTACACCTTC. Translating gives CASSYSGGRGSYTF.

The chain joins TRBV7-2 to TRBJ2-7; D not certain. Per the germline V gene, CDR1 is SGHTA and CDR2 is FQGNSA. This CDR3 has 14 residues. Trimming removed 1 base at V and 0 bases at J, with 7 bases between. The CDR3 bases are TGTGCCAGCAGCTTAGTAGTGAACTCCTACGAGCAGTACTTC. Amino acid sequence: CASSLVVNSYEQYF.

This clone showed up just once. This rearrangement joins TRBV11-2 to TRBJ2-7, with 7 bases fitting TRBD1. Germline V gene data show CDR1 as SGHAT and CDR2 as FQNNGV. V shed 4 bases and J 4 bases; nucleotides not matched to a gene: 10. This CDR3 region has 15 residues. DNA of the CDR3: TGTGCCAGCAGCTCCGGTCGAGGGGGCTATTACGAGCAGTACTTC. The encoded protein is CASSSGRGGYYEQYF.

This chain links TRBV27 with TRBJ2-7; TRBD2 aligns across 7 bases. This CDR3 is 16 amino acids long. J gave up 1 base and V 6 bases, and 12 bases lay outside the gene matches. Per the germline V gene, CDR1 is MNHEY and CDR2 is SMNVEV (reference sequence). The CDR3 DNA sequence: TGTGCCAGCAGCCCGGTGGGGGGGGAGAGGTCCTACGAGCAGTACTTC. It is translated as CASSPVGGERSYEQYF.

This clone was seen at least ten times. The chain employs TRBV10-1 and TRBJ2-7; 7 bases match TRBD2. Germline CDR1 WNHNN, CDR2 SYGVQD (reference sequence). The CDR3 covers 16 residues. The V and J ends lost 5 bases and 4 bases, in that order; junction bases with no gene match: 14. DNA for the CDR3: TGCGCCAGCAGTAAACAGCGGGACGCCCTAGGGTACGAGCAGTACTTC. Translation gives CASSKQRDALGYEQYF.

This CDR3 reads CASSHHRVPSEKLFF. Written as DNA, the CDR3 is TGTGCCAGCAGCCATCACCGGGTCCCTAGTGAAAAACTGTTTTTT. This chain connects TRBV5-8 to TRBJ1-4, with D unresolved. Between the trimmed V and J ends, which lost 4 bases and 7 bases, there was a span of 17 bases. The CDR3 length is 15 residues. Germline V gives CDR1 SGHTS, CDR2 YDEGEE.

The rearrangement joins TRBV19 to TRBJ2-1, with 8 nucleotides matching TRBD2. After removal of 3 bases from V and 9 bases from J, the junction contained 7 bases not matched to a gene. The length of the CDR3 is 14 residues. CDR1 LNHDA and CDR2 SQIVND come from the germline V gene (reference sequence). CDR3 coding DNA: TGTGCCAGTAGTATTGTGGCGGGAGGTAGTGAGCAGTTCTTC. It codes for CASSIVAGGSEQFF.

The CDR3 bases are TGCGCCAGCAGCTTGGGTAGGTCGGCGTTAGCCGGGTATTTT. Translating it yields CASSLGRSALAGYF. The chain has TRBV5-1 and TRBJ2-3; no clear D. V was pared by 0 bases and J by 14 bases, with 19 bases between. From germline, CDR1 is SGHRS and CDR2 YFSETQ. This CDR3 is built from 14 residues.

The chain is built from TRBV29-1 and TRBJ2-7, with D perhaps TRBD1 (5 bases). The CDR3 sequence is 11 residues long. CDR1 SQVTM and CDR2 ANQGSEA come from the germline V gene. V was shortened by 6 bases and J by 3 bases, with 9 bases between the two germline ends. The CDR3 DNA follows: TGCAGCGTCCTTCAGGGCTACGAGCAGTACTTC. Translation: CSVLQGYEQYF.

The chain carries TRBV24-1 and TRBJ2-2, with a weak D call TRBD1 (6 bases). Trimming took off 5 bases at V and 4 bases at J, with 10 bases between the two ends. CDR3 length equals 14 residues. Per germline, CDR1 KGHDR and CDR2 SFDVKD. DNA for the CDR3: TGTGCCACCAGTGGTTTACAGGGCACCGGGGAGCTGTTTTTT. Its protein product is CATSGLQGTGELFF.

This clone was counted ten times or more. The gene calls are TRBV3-1 (or the pseudogene TRBV3-2) and TRBJ1-3, with no clear D. Germline loops: CDR1 LGHDT, CDR2 YNNKEL (reference sequence). The CDR3 runs 16 residues. The V and J ends lost 4 bases and 2 bases respectively, with 15 bases between them. DNA for the CDR3: TGTGCCAGCAGCCGGTCGACCGGGAAAGCTGGAAACACCATATATTTT. Amino acids: CASSRSTGKAGNTIYF.